This section outlines one T cell receptor beta chain sequence together with its context. Its antigen is unknown. Germline V gives CDR1 LGHNA, CDR2 YSLEER. V lost 3 bases to trimming and J lost 5 bases, with 16 bases between them. The CDR3 totals 15 residues. This sample was taken from a study of T cell responses to AZD1222 COVID-19 vaccine. Second-dose intervals near 4 or 12 weeks were combined. The protocol was immunoSEQ multiplex PCR, while the TCRdb copy is restricted to in-frame clones and leaves out a portion. The sample holds around 80,000 clones, 80% to 95% seen once. Broader study findings: CD4 TCRs covered the whole spike, strongest at regions 160-218 and 743-854. Donors were chiefly white British, with a greater number of females, and clonal diversity was perhaps underestimated.

The chain has TRBV4-3 and TRBJ1-1, with a tentative D call TRBD1 (5 bases). The receptor was isolated from an adult who received the AZD1222 COVID-19 vaccine. Source: peripheral blood, taken 28 days after the second AZD1222 dose. The CDR3 loop reads CASSQITRGWTEAFF. The CDR3, as DNA: TGCGCCAGCAGCCAGATAACCCGGGGGTGGACTGAAGCTTTCTTT.